This T cell receptor beta chain is drawn from a study of cytomegalovirus exposure and HLA in healthy donors. General study findings and limits: One cluster of highly shared sequence variants probably arose as a sequencing artifact. Highest at DRB1 and lowest at HLA-C, TCR association rates differed among HLA loci in a later analysis.

Amplification used 60 Vbeta primers and 13 Jbeta primers. Method: immunoSEQ multiplex PCR; TCRdb's copy keeps in-frame clones and lacks some. Among under 200,000 clones listed, approximately 80% were seen once. The donors (healthy individuals) were bone marrow donors. On this clone itself: Its antigen is not identified.

What was sequenced was PBMCs. The clonotype comes from a man aged 25-45 years in good health and CMV-seronegative.

CDR3 protein: CASSLRRLAGPNEQFF. The CDR3 DNA follows: TGTGCCAGCAGCTTAAGGAGACTAGCGGGACCGAATGAGCAGTTCTTC. V and J are TRBV11-3 and TRBJ2-1; 11 bases are a match to TRBD2. Losses at the gene ends were 2 bases for V and 7 bases for J; bases not matched to a gene: 7. The CDR3 is 16 residues long. CDR1 SGHNT and CDR2 YENEEA come from the germline V gene.